This T cell receptor (beta chain) was profiled in a study of blood T cell repertoires in COVID-19. The CDR3 is 16 amino acids. V trimming: 0 bases; J trimming: 2 bases; junction bases outside the gene matches: 4. Germline CDR1 is KGHSH and CDR2 is LQKENI. TCRdb's table, derived via immunoSEQ multiplex PCR, lists solely in-frame clones and lacks some. The table records over 60,000 clones, more than 80% of them present only once. The sequenced sample was peripheral blood. The receptor's source is a human donor in a cohort sampled during active COVID-19. This chain links TRBV18 with TRBJ1-2; 9 bases align to TRBD1. The CDR3 protein is CASSPPGQGGNYGYTF. CDR3 coding DNA: TGTGCCAGCTCACCACCGGGACAGGGAGGAAACTATGGCTACACCTTC.